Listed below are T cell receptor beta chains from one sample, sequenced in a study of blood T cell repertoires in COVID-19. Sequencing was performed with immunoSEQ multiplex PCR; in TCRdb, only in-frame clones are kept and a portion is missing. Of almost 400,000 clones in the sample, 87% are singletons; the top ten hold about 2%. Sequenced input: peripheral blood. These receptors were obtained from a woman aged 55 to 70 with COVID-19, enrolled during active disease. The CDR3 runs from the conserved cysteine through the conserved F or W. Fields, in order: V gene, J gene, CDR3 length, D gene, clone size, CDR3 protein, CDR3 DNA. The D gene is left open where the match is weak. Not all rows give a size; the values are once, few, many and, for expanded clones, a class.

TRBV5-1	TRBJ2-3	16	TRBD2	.	CASSRRTSGATDTQYF	TGCGCCAGCAGCAGGAGGACTAGCGGGGCGACAGATACGCAGTATTTT
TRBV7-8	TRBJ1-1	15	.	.	CASSFANGVNLEAFF	TGTGCCAGCAGCTTCGCCAACGGAGTGAATTTGGAAGCTTTCTTT
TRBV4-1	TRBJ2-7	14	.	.	CASSHPEGAYEQYF	TGCGCCAGCAGCCACCCTGAGGGTGCCTACGAGCAGTACTTC
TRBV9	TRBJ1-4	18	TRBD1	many	CASSVAGKVGGAEEKLFF	TGTGCCAGCAGCGTAGCGGGAAAGGTAGGGGGCGCGGAAGAAAAACTGTTTTTT
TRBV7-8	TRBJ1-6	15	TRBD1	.	CASSNRDRLNSPLHF	TGTGCCAGCAGTAACCGGGACAGGCTTAATTCACCCCTCCACTTT
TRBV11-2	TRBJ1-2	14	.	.	CASSFTGTPGGYTF	TGTGCCAGCAGCTTCACAGGGACCCCAGGAGGCTACACCTTC
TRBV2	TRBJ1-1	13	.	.	CASSEDRDPEAFF	TGTGCCAGCAGTGAAGACAGGGACCCTGAAGCTTTCTTT
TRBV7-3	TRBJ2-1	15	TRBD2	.	CASSLDSGGAYEQFF	TGTGCCAGCAGCTTAGACAGCGGGGGGGCCTATGAGCAGTTCTTC
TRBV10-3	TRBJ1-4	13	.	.	CAISGAVGEKLFF	TGTGCCATCAGTGGCGCGGTCGGGGAAAAACTGTTTTTT
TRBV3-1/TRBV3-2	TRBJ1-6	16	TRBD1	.	CASSPADRGLISPLHF	TGTGCCAGCAGCCCTGCCGACAGGGGCCTTATTTCACCCCTCCACTTT
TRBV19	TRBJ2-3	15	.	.	CASSTLGHNTDTQYF	TGTGCCAGTAGTACCTTAGGACACAACACAGATACGCAGTATTTT
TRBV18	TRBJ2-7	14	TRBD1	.	CASSPGTASYEQYF	TGTGCCAGCTCACCAGGGACAGCTTCCTACGAGCAGTACTTC
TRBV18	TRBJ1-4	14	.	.	CASSYTGINEKLFF	TGTGCCAGCTCTTACACAGGGATTAATGAAAAACTGTTTTTT
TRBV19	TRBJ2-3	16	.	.	CASSMRLARASDTQYF	TGTGCCAGTAGTATGAGGCTGGCCAGGGCCAGCGATACGCAGTATTTT
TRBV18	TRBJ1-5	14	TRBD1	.	CASSLQGQHQPQHF	TGTGCCAGCTCGCTACAGGGGCAGCATCAGCCCCAGCATTTT